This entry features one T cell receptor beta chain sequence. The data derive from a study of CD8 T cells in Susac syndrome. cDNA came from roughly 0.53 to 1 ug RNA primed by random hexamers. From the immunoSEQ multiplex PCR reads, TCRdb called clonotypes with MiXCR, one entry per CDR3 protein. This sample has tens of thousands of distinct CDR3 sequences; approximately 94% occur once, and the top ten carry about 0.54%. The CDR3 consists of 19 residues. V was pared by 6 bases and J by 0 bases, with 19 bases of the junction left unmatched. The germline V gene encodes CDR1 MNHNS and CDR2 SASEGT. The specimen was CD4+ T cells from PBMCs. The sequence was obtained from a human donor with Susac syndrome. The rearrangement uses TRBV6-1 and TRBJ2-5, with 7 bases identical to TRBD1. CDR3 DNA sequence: TGTGCCAGCAGGCCCTTTGGGACAGCCGACCCCACCGACCAAGAGACCCAGTACTTC. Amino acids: CASRPFGTADPTDQETQYF.